This T cell receptor beta chain was retrieved from a study of beta chain features in type 1 diabetes. General study results and limits: A PCR bias possibly favoring shorter templates would apply equally to patients and controls. People with Type 1 diabetes carried modestly yet significantly shorter TCRB CDR3s in all four CD4+ subsets. Junctions at VDJ sites from type 1 diabetes patients had fewer insertions and more deletions.

V lost 3 bases and J lost 3; bases outside the gene matches: 4. The V gene's germline CDR1 is SGHDT and CDR2 YYEEEE. The CDR3 loop spans 16 amino acids. cDNA synthesis used the whole RNA isolate, giving expressed TCRB sequences. The protocol was immunoSEQ multiplex PCR, while the TCRdb copy is restricted to in-frame clones and leaves out a portion. The table records around 330,000 clones, roughly 11% of them present only once. Concerning this clone: Its antigen is unidentified.

Cells sorted by CD45RO/CCR7/CD25/CD127/CD95/CD27 comprised CD4+ naive, central memory, regulatory and stem cell-like memory cells. The source material was naive CD4+ T cells from blood. This receptor was identified in a woman aged 25 to 45 in good health. The genes are TRBV5-6 and TRBJ2-1; 12 bases are a match to TRBD2. In DNA form, the CDR3 reads TGTGCCAGCAGCTGGCAGGGACTAGCGGGCTACAATGAGCAGTTCTTC. It encodes CASSWQGLAGYNEQFF.